Presented here are 26 T cell receptor beta chains from one specimen sequenced in a study of blood T cell repertoires in COVID-19. The assay was immunoSEQ multiplex PCR, and TCRdb's table has in-frame clones only and misses some. The sample has 140,000 to 150,000 clones; 81% are singletons. Sequencing used peripheral blood. The receptor source for this set is a human donor in a cohort sampled during active COVID-19.

This sequence joins TRBV5-5 and TRBJ1-5; no reliable D call. V lost 0 bases and J lost 4, with 5 bases in between. The CDR3 is 13 residues long. Germline lookup yields CDR1 SGHKS and CDR2 YYEKEE (reference sequence). The CDR3 region has the DNA TGTGCCAGCAGCTTGGCCTTTAATCAGCCCCAGCATTTT. It is translated as CASSLAFNQPQHF.

This clone was counted a single time. The gene calls are TRBV9 and TRBJ1-3, with 10 bases fitting TRBD1. The CDR3 length is 16 residues. Losses at the gene ends were 0 bases for V and 4 bases for J; bases not matched to a gene: 4. In germline, CDR1 is SGDLS, CDR2 YYNGEE. CDR3 nucleotide sequence: TGTGCCAGCAGCGTAGACCCGGGACAGGGGGGAAACACCATATATTTT. Translating gives CASSVDPGQGGNTIYF.

The V call is TRBV27, the J call TRBJ2-7; 10 bases are shared with TRBD1. The V gene end was trimmed by 7 bases and the J gene end by 4 bases; junction bases not matched to a gene: 13. The CDR3 consists of 16 residues. The germline V gene encodes CDR1 MNHEY and CDR2 SMNVEV (reference sequence). CDR3 residues: CASTLSRDRGLYEQYF. The CDR3 region has the DNA TGTGCCAGCACTCTTAGCCGGGACAGGGGCTTATACGAGCAGTACTTC.

This clone was counted a few times. V usage is TRBV11-2 and J usage is TRBJ2-7, with TRBD2 matching 8 bases. This CDR3 has 16 residues. J lost 3 bases, V lost 1 base, and 8 bases had no gene match. Germline V gene data show CDR1 as SGHAT and CDR2 as FQNNGV. The CDR3 loop reads CASSLVHSGNSYEQYF. The CDR3 nucleotides are TGTGCCAGCAGCTTAGTACATAGCGGGAATAGCTACGAGCAGTACTTC. Variable domain in full (rest from reference TRBV11-2 and TRBJ2-7): EAGVAQSPRYKIIEKRQSVAFWCNPISGHATLYWYQQILGQGPKLLIQFQNNGVVDDSQLPKDRFSAERLKGVDSTLKIQPAKLEDSAVYLCASSLVHSGNSYEQYFGPGTRLTVT.

V gene TRBV7-9 combines with J gene TRBJ2-5, with TRBD1 matching 7 bases. The V gene end was trimmed by 4 bases and the J gene end by 0 bases; junction bases not matched to a gene: 2. The CDR3 totals 14 residues. Per the germline V gene, CDR1 is SEHNR and CDR2 is FQNEAQ (reference sequence). The CDR3 sequence is CASSSGQYQETQYF. The CDR3 DNA reads TGTGCCAGCAGCTCGGGACAGTACCAAGAGACCCAGTACTTC.

This clone was seen repeatedly, ten times or more. The gene calls are TRBV4-1 and TRBJ1-1; TRBD1 aligns across 11 bases. Germline values: CDR1 MGHRA, CDR2 YSYEKL. The V gene end was trimmed by 4 bases and the J gene end by 1 base; junction bases not matched to a gene: 5. The CDR3 length is 16 residues. CDR3 nucleotide sequence: TGCGCCAGCAGCCGCGGACAGGGGGCAGGGAACACTGAAGCTTTCTTT. Protein sequence: CASSRGQGAGNTEAFF.

The rearrangement uses TRBV15 and TRBJ2-7; 12 bases map to TRBD2. Germline V lookup: CDR1 LNHNV, CDR2 YYDKDF (reference sequence). This CDR3 has 16 residues. With V trimmed by 3 bases and J by 0 bases, 3 bases remained unmatched. CDR3 in amino acids: CATSRGTSGSSYEQYF. CDR3 coding DNA: TGTGCCACCAGCAGGGGGACTAGCGGGTCCTCCTACGAGCAGTACTTC.

The chain carries TRBV27 and TRBJ2-7, with 7 positions matching TRBD1. Germline assignment: CDR1 MNHEY and CDR2 SMNVEV (reference sequence). CDR3 length: 15 residues. V lost 2 bases and J lost 2; bases outside the gene matches: 6. The CDR3 loop is CASSLLLQGPYEQYF. For the CDR3, the DNA is TGTGCCAGCAGTTTACTTTTACAGGGGCCCTACGAGCAGTACTTC.

The rearrangement joins TRBV7-6 to TRBJ2-7; TRBD2 is a possible D gene (7 bases). Trimming left V 1 base short and J 1 base short, with 11 bases between. The CDR3 has 15 residues. CDR1 and CDR2 (germline): SGHVS, FNYEAQ. Written as DNA, the CDR3 is TGTGCCAGCAGCTTAGAAGGGGGGGGGTCCTACGAGCAGTACTTC. Translated, it gives CASSLEGGGSYEQYF.

This chain connects TRBV12-2 to TRBJ1-2. TRBV12-2 is given as a pseudogene. The length of the CDR3 is 22 residues. In DNA, the CDR3 is TGTGCAAGTCGCTTAGTTGAGGTAAGTCAATCCAAAAATCCCATCCTGGACTATGGCTACACCTTC. Amino acid sequence: CASRLVEVSQSKNPILDYGYTF.

The chain combines TRBV7-3 with TRBJ2-3, with 7 positions matching TRBD2. The CDR3 contains 13 residues. J gave up 6 bases and V 4 bases, and 4 bases lay outside the gene matches. Germline loops: CDR1 SGHTA, CDR2 FQGTGA. The DNA of the CDR3 is TGTGCCAGCAGCTCCGAACTAGCGGATACGCAGTATTTT. Its translation: CASSSELADTQYF.

This clone was seen only a few times. The chain is built from TRBV4-3 and TRBJ1-6, with 8 positions matching TRBD1. This CDR3 has 15 amino acids. CDR1 LGHNA and CDR2 YSLEER come from the germline V gene. V shed 4 bases and J 9 bases; nucleotides not matched to a gene: 8. The CDR3 DNA sequence: TGCGCCAGCAGCCTTGGACAGGGTAGGAGTTCACCCCTCCACTTT. Translating it yields CASSLGQGRSSPLHF.

The V gene is TRBV15, the J gene TRBJ2-7; the D gene is possibly TRBD1 (6 bases). The CDR3 has 16 amino acids. Germline CDR1 reads LNHNV; CDR2 reads YYDKDF (reference sequence). V was trimmed by 1 base and J by 2 bases, leaving 15 bases between them. The CDR3 sequence: CATSRAHRVSTYEQYF. The CDR3, as DNA: TGTGCCACCAGCAGAGCCCACAGGGTTTCGACCTACGAGCAGTACTTC.

The rearrangement uses TRBV3-1 (or the pseudogene TRBV3-2) and TRBJ2-2, with D maybe TRBD1 (6 bases). Deletions cut 6 bases from V and 6 bases from J, with 11 bases between. Germline-derived CDR1 and CDR2 are LGHDT and YNNKEL (reference sequence). The CDR3 consists of 13 residues. The CDR3 DNA reads as TGTGCCAGCAGTCAACAGGGCTCCGGGGAGCTGTTTTTT. Translation: CASSQQGSGELFF.

V gene TRBV27 combines with J gene TRBJ2-7; TRBD2 agrees at 13 bases. Losses at the gene ends were 5 bases for V and 4 bases for J; bases not matched to a gene: 11. The CDR3 contains 17 residues. Germline V CDR1 and CDR2: MNHEY, SMNVEV (reference sequence). As DNA, the CDR3 is TGTGCCAGCAGTGCAGGACTAGCGGGAGTTAAAAGGTACGAGCAGTACTTC. It specifies CASSAGLAGVKRYEQYF.

The CDR3 nucleotides read TGTGCCAGCAGCTTGCCCGGGAGGGCCAGTGAGACCCAGTACTTC. Translated, it gives CASSLPGRASETQYF. This rearrangement joins TRBV5-5 to TRBJ2-5; 8 positions match TRBD2. Germline CDR1 SGHKS, CDR2 YYEKEE (reference sequence). Trimming took 1 base from V and 5 from J; bases not matched to a gene: 7. This CDR3 contains 15 residues.

The chain links TRBV4-3 to TRBJ2-5, with 10 bases lining up with TRBD1. The CDR3 runs to 13 residues. The germline V gene encodes CDR1 LGHNA and CDR2 YSLEER. Trimming took 4 bases from V and 5 from J; bases not matched to a gene: 1. CDR3 protein: CASSRDRGETQYF. The CDR3 DNA sequence: TGCGCCAGCAGCCGGGACAGGGGTGAGACCCAGTACTTC.

The rearrangement uses TRBV5-6 and TRBJ2-7; 11 bases line up with TRBD1. Unmatched junction bases numbered 3, after V lost 4 bases and J lost 0 bases. The CDR3 is 15 residues long. Germline V CDR1 and CDR2: SGHDT, YYEEEE. The CDR3 DNA reads as TGTGCCAGCAGCCTCGGGACAGGGGGCTCCTACGAGCAGTACTTC. As protein: CASSLGTGGSYEQYF.

The chain joins TRBV24-1 to TRBJ2-7; TRBD2 matches 10 bases. The length of the CDR3 is 15 residues. Germline CDR1 is KGHDR and CDR2 is SFDVKD. Losses at the gene ends were 5 bases for V and 4 bases for J; bases not matched to a gene: 7. DNA of the CDR3: TGTGCCACCAGTGCGTCCGGGACTAGCGTTTACGAGCAGTACTTC. Its protein is CATSASGTSVYEQYF.

The V gene is TRBV29-1, the J gene TRBJ2-7, with TRBD1 matching over 9 bases. The CDR3 has 12 residues. V gave up 8 bases and J gave up 5 bases; unmatched junction bases: 7. Germline V gene sequence: CDR1 SQVTM, CDR2 ANQGSEA. The CDR3 reads CSFNRGLNEQYF. The CDR3, as DNA: TGCAGCTTTAACAGGGGGCTCAACGAGCAGTACTTC.

This clone was observed once. V and J are TRBV6-2 or TRBV6-3 and TRBJ1-2, with D possibly being TRBD1 (6 bases). V shed 4 bases and J shed 7 bases, with 10 bases lying between them. CDR1 MNHEY and CDR2 SVGEGT come from the germline V gene. The CDR3 totals 12 residues. CDR3 sequence (DNA): TGTGCCAGCAGTTGGACAGTAATTGGCTACACCTTC. The encoded protein is CASSWTVIGYTF.

The chain carries TRBV27 and TRBJ2-1; possible D gene TRBD1, 6 bases. Germline V gene data show CDR1 as MNHEY and CDR2 as SMNVEV (reference sequence). The CDR3 sequence is 13 residues long. Trimming removed 6 bases at V and 5 bases at J, with 11 bases between. The CDR3 DNA follows: TGTGCCAGCAGCCTACAGGGTAACAATGAGCAGTTCTTC. Its translation is CASSLQGNNEQFF.

This clone has only one observation. The chain links TRBV5-1 to TRBJ1-6; 8 positions match TRBD1. The CDR3 contains 15 residues. CDR1 SGHRS and CDR2 YFSETQ come from the germline V gene. J was trimmed by 5 bases and V by 6 bases; bases with no gene match: 7. CDR3 bases: TGCGCCAGCACCCAACAGGGGGTGGATAATTCACCCCTCCACTTT. Residues: CASTQQGVDNSPLHF.

The CDR3 DNA reads TGCGCCAGCAGCCTGGGGACAGGGGGCGGAGGAAGCAATCAGCCCCAGCATTTT. Translation gives CASSLGTGGGGSNQPQHF. The rearrangement links TRBV5-1 to TRBJ1-5; the match to TRBD1 covers 12 bases. The CDR3 contains 18 residues. Germline V CDR1 and CDR2: SGHRS, YFSETQ. Trimming at V came to 4 bases and at J to 1 base, leaving 9 bases not matched to a gene.

The chain has TRBV7-3 and TRBJ1-3; D ambiguous. The CDR3 consists of 15 residues. The germline gives CDR1 SGHTA, CDR2 FQGTGA. V lost 2 bases and J lost 4, with 12 bases in between. CDR3 region: CASSLFGPVGNTIYF. The CDR3 DNA sequence: TGTGCCAGCAGCTTATTTGGGCCGGTCGGAAACACCATATATTTT.

Notes on this clone: Relative to the germline gene, one junction end is altered; a read error may explain this. The gene calls are TRBV19 and TRBJ1-6; TRBD1 might be the D (6 bases). This CDR3 spans 12 amino acids. From germline, CDR1 is LNHDA and CDR2 SQIVND (reference sequence). DNA for the CDR3: TGTGCCAGTAGTAGGTCAGGGGCCCCTCCGGTCTTT. Amino acid sequence: CASSRSGAPPVF.